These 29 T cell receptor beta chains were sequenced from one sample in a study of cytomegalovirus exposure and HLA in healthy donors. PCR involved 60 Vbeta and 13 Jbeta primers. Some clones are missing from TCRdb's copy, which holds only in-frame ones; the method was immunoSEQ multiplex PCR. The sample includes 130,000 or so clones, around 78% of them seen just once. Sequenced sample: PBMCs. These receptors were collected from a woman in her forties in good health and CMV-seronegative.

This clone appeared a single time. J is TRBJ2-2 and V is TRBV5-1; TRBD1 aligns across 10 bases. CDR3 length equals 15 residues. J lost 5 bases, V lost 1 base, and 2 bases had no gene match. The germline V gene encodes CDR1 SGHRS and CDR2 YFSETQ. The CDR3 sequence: CASSLPGQGTGELFF. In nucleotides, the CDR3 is TGCGCCAGCAGCTTGCCGGGACAGGGGACCGGGGAGCTGTTTTTT.

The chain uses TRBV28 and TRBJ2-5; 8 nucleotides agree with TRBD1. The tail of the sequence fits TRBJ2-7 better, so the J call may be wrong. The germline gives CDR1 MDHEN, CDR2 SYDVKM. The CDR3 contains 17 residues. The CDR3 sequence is CASSLTPGQEPFPEQYF. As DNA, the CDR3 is TGTGCCAGCAGTTTAACCCCGGGACAGGAACCCTTCCCCGAGCAGTACTTC.

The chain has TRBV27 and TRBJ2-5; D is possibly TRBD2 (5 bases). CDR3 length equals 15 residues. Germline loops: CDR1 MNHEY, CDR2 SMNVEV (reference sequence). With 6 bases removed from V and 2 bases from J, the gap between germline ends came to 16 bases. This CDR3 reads CASSPLGRGQETQYF. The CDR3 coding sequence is TGTGCCAGCAGCCCACTTGGTCGGGGACAAGAGACCCAGTACTTC.

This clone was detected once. CDR3 amino acids: CASSLVQAYEQYF. CDR3 sequence (DNA): TGTGCCAGCAGCTTAGTTCAGGCCTACGAGCAGTACTTC. V is TRBV7-9 and J is TRBJ2-7; D not certain. The CDR3 contains 13 residues. Looked up from germline, CDR1 is SEHNR and CDR2 is FQNEAQ (reference sequence). Deletions cut 1 base from V and 2 bases from J, with 6 bases between.

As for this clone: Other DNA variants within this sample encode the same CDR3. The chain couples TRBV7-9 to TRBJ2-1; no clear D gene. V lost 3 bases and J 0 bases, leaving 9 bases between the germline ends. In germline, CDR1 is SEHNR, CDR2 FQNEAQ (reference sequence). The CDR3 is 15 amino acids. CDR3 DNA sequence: TGTGCCAGCAGCTTTGGCGGAAGCTCCTACAATGAGCAGTTCTTC. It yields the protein CASSFGGSSYNEQFF.

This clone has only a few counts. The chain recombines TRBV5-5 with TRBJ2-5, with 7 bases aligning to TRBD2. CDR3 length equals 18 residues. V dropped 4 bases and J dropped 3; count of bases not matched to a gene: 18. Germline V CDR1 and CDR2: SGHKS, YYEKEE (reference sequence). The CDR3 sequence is CASSTPVGGGILKETQYF. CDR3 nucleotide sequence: TGTGCCAGCAGCACCCCGGTGGGGGGAGGGATACTCAAAGAGACCCAGTACTTC.

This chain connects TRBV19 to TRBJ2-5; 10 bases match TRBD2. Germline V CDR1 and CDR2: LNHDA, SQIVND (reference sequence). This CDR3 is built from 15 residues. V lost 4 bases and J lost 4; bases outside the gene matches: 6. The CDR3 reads CASSTLAGVRETQYF. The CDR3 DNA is TGTGCCAGTAGTACCCTAGCGGGAGTACGAGAGACCCAGTACTTC.

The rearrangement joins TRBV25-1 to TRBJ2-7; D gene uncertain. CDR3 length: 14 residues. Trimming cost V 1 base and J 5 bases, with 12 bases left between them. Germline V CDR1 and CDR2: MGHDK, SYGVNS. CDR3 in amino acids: CASSELLRSDEQYF. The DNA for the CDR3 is TGTGCCAGCAGTGAATTGTTGAGGTCCGACGAGCAGTACTTC.

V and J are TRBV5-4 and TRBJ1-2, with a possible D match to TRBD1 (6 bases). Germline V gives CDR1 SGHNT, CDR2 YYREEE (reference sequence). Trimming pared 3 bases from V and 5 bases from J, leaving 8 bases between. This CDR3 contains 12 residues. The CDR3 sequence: CASSSQGYGYTF. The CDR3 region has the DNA TGTGCCAGCAGCTCCCAGGGGTATGGCTACACCTTC.

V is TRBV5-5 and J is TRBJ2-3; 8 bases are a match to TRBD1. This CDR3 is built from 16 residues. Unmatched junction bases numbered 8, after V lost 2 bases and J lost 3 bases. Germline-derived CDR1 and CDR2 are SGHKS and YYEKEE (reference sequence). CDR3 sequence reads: CASSFRRDRRTDTQYF. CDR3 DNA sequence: TGTGCCAGCAGCTTTAGACGGGACAGGAGAACAGATACGCAGTATTTT.

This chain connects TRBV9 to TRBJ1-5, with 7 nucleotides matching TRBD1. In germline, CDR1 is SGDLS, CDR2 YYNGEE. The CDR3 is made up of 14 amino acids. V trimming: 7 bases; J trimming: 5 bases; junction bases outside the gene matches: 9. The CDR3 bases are TGTGCCAGCGGCGGAGGGGGCCGGTATCAGCCCCAGCATTTT. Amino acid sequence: CASGGGGRYQPQHF.

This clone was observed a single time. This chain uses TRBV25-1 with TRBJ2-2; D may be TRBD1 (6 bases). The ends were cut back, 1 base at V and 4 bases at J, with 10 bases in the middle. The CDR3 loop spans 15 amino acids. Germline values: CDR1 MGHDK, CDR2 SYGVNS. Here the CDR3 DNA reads TGTGCCAGCAGTGAATCTCAAGGGGGCACCGGGGAGCTGTTTTTT. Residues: CASSESQGGTGELFF.

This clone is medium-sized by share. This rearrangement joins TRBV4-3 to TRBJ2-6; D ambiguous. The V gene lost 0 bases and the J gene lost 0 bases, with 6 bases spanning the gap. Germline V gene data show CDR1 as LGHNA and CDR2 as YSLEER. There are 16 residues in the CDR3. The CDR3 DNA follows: TGCGCCAGCAGCCAAGATACCAGCTCTGGGGCCAACGTCCTGACTTTC. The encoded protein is CASSQDTSSGANVLTF.

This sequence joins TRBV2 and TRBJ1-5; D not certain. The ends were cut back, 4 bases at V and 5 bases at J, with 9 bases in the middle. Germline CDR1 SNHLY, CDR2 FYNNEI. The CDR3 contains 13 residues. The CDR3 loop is CASSGLSDQPQHF. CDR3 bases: TGTGCCAGCAGTGGTCTCAGCGATCAGCCCCAGCATTTT. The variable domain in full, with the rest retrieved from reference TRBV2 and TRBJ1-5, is EPEVTQTPSHQVTQMGQEVILRCVPISNHLYFYWYRQILGQKVEFLVSFYNNEISEKSEIFDDQFSVERPDGSNFTLKIRSTKLEDSAMYFCASSGLSDQPQHFGDGTRLSIL.

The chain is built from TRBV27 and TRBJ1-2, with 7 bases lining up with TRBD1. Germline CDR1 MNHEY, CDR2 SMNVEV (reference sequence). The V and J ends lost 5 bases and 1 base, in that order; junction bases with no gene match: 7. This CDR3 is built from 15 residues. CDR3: CASSPSTGYNYGYTF. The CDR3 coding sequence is TGTGCCAGCAGTCCTTCGACAGGGTATAACTATGGCTACACCTTC.

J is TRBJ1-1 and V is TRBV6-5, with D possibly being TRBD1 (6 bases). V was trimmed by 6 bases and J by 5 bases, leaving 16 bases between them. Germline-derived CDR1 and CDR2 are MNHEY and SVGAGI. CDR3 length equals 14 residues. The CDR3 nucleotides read TGTGCCAGCAGCCCCCCAGGGAGGGGGACTGAAGCTTTCTTT. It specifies CASSPPGRGTEAFF.

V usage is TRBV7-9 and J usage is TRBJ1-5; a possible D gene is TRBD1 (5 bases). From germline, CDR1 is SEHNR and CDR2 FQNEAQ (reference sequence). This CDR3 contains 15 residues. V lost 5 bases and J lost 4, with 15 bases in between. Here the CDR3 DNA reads TGTGCCAGCAGCCCTAATGGGGGGACTAATCAGCCCCAGCATTTT. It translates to CASSPNGGTNQPQHF.

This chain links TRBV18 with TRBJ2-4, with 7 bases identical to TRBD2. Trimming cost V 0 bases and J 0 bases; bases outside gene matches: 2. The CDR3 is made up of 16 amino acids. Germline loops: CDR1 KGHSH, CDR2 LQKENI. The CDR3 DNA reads TGTGCCAGCTCACCACCGGGAGGGCTAGCCAAAAACATTCAGTACTTC. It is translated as CASSPPGGLAKNIQYF.

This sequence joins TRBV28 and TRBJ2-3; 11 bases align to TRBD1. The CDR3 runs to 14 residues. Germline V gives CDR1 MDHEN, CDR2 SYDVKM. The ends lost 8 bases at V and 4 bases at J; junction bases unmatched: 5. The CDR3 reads CASDWTGGADTQYF. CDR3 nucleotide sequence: TGTGCCAGCGATTGGACAGGGGGCGCAGATACGCAGTATTTT. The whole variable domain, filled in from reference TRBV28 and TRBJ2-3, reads DVKVTQSSRYLVKRTGEKVFLECVQDMDHENMFWYRQDPGLGLRLIYFSYDVKMKEKGDIPEGYSVSREKKERFSLILESASTNQTSMYLCASDWTGGADTQYFGPGTRLTVL.

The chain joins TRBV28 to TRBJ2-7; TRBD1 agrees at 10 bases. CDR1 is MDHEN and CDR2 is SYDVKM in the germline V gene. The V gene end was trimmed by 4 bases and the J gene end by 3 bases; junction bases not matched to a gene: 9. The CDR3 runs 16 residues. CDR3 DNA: TGTGCCAGCAGTTCCCCGGGACAGGGGTTGGGCTACGAGCAGTACTTC. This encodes CASSSPGQGLGYEQYF. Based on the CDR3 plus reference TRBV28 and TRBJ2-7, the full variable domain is DVKVTQSSRYLVKRTGEKVFLECVQDMDHENMFWYRQDPGLGLRLIYFSYDVKMKEKGDIPEGYSVSREKKERFSLILESASTNQTSMYLCASSSPGQGLGYEQYFGPGTRLTVT.

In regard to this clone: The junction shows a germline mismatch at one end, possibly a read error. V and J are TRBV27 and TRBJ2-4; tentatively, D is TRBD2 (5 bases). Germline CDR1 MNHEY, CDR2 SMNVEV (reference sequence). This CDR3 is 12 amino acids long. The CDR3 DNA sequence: TGTGCCAGCAGTTTAGGAGGAAACAGTCAGTACTTC. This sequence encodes CASSLGGNSQYF.

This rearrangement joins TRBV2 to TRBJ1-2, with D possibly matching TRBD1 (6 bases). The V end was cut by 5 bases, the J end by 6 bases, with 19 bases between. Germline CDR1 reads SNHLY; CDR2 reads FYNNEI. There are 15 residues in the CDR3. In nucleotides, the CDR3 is TGTGCCAGCAGTCAAACAGGGAGTAACTATCATGGCTACACCTTC. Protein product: CASSQTGSNYHGYTF.

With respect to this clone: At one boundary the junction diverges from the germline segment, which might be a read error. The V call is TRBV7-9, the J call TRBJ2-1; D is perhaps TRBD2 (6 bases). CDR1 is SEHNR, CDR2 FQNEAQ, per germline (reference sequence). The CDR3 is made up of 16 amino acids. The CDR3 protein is CSSSTAGGSSYNEQFF. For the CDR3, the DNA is TGTTCCAGCAGCACAGCGGGTGGAAGCTCCTACAATGAGCAGTTCTTC.

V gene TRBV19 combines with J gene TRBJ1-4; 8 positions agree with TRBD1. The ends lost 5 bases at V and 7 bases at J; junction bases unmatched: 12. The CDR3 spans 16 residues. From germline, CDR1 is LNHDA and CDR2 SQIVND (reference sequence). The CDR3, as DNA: TGTGCCAGTAGTCGACAGGGGATTTTTGTTGGTGAAAAACTGTTTTTT. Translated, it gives CASSRQGIFVGEKLFF.

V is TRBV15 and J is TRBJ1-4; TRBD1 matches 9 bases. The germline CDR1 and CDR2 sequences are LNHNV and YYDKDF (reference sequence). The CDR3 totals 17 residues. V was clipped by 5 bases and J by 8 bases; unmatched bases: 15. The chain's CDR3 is CATSAMLPGQGNEKLFF. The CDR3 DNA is TGTGCCACCAGCGCCATGCTACCGGGACAGGGTAACGAAAAACTGTTTTTT.

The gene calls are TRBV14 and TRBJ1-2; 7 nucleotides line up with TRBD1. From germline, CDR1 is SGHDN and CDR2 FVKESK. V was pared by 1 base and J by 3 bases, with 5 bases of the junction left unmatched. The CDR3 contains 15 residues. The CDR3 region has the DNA TGTGCCAGCAGCCAAGTTAGGGGGCGAGACTATGGCTACACCTTC. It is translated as CASSQVRGRDYGYTF.

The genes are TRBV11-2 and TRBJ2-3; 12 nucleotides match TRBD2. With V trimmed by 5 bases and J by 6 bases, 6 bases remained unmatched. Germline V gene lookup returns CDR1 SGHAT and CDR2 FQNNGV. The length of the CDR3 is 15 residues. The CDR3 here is CASSVLAGGSDTQYF. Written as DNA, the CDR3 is TGTGCCAGCAGCGTACTAGCGGGAGGTTCCGATACGCAGTATTTT.

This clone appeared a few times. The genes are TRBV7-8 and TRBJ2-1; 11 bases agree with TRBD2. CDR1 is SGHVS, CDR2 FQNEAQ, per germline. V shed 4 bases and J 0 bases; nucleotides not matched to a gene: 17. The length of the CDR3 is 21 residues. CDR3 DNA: TGTGCCAGCAGCTCTCTGTACATGGGGGTAGCGGGAGGGAGCTCCTACAATGAGCAGTTCTTC. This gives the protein CASSSLYMGVAGGSSYNEQFF.

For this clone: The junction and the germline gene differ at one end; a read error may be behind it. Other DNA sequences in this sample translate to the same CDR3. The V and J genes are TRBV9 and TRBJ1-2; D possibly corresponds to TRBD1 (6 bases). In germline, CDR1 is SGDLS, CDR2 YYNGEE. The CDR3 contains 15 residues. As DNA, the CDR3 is TGCGCCAGCAGCGTAACGGTCCAGGGGAGCTATGGCTACACCTTC. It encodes CASSVTVQGSYGYTF.